Below, one TCR beta chain is given with its context. Assay: immunoSEQ multiplex PCR; the TCRdb copy retains only in-frame clones and omits some. The data contain around 100,000 clones, just over 85% of them singletons. This sample was taken from a study of blood T cell repertoires in COVID-19. Overall study: T cells, B-cell-depleted T cells, or PBMCs provided the cDNA or gDNA that served as material.

Trimming at V came to 5 bases and at J to 4 bases, leaving 4 bases not matched to a gene. Per germline, CDR1 SGHAT and CDR2 FQNNGV. The CDR3 spans 14 residues. Input material: peripheral blood. The sequence came from a human donor in a cohort sampled during active COVID-19. J is TRBJ1-2 and V is TRBV11-2, with 10 bases aligning to TRBD1. CDR3 sequence reads: CASSMDRGGYGYTF. The DNA of the CDR3 is TGTGCCAGCAGCATGGACAGGGGGGGCTATGGCTACACCTTC.